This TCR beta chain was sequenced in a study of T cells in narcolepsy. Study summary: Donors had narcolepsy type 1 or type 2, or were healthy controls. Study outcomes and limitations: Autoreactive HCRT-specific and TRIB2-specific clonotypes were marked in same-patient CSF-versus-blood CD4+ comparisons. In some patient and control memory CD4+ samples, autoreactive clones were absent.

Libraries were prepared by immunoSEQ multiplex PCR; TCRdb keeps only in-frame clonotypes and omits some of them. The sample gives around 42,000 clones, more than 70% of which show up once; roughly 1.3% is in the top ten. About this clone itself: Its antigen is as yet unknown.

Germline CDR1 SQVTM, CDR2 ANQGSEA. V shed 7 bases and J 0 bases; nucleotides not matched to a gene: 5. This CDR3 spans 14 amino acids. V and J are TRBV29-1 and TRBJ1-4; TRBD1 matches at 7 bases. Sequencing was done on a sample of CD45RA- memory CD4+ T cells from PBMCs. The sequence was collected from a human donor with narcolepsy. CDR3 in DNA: TGCAGCGCGAGCCAGGGGGCAACTAATGAAAAACTGTTTTTT. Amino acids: CSASQGATNEKLFF.